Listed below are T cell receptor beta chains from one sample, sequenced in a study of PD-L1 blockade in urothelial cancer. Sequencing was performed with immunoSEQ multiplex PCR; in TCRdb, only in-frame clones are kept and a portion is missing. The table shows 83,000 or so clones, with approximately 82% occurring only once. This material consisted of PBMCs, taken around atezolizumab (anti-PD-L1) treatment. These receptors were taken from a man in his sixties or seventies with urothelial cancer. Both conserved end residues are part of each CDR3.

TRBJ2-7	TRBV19	CASSIGGQGLFDEQYF
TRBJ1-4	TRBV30	CAWSVQGGEKLFF
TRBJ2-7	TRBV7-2	CASSRRTGVYEQYF
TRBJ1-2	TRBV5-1	CASSSNDRGYYGYTF
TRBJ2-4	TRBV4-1	CASSQDPGTGTLIQYF
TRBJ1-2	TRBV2	CASSTGTGNYGYTF
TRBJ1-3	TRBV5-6	CASSLTGGNTIYF
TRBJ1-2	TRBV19	CASSSHTGSNYGYTF
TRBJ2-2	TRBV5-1	CASSFGGGEELFF
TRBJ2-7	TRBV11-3	CASSWGGPYEQYF
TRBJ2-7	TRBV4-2	CASSQDPSDEQYF
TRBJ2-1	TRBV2	CASRTGLAGPYNEQFF
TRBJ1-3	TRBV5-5	CASSLDGTGDRAGNTIYF
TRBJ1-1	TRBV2	CASSGDRNTEAFF
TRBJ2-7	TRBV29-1	CSTHLGGAEQYF
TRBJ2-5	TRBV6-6	CASSQGQGWGETQYF
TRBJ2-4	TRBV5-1	CASSLHGVENIQYF
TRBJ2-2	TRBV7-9	CASSWGTGGPGELFF
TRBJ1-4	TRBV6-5	CASTKTGQGNEKLFF
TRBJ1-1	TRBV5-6	CASSLTGDSEAFF
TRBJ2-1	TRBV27	CASSPSAGPDFLEQFF
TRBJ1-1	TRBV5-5	CASSLVQGPAFF